One and the same sample provided the 23 T cell receptor beta chains below, sequenced in a study of cytotoxic CD8 clonotypes in ibrutinib-treated CLL. Profiled with immunoSEQ multiplex PCR; TCRdb holds only in-frame clones, not every one. The sample has approximately 200,000 clones, roughly 72% seen once. Sequenced material: PBMCs, taken after 24 months of ibrutinib treatment. The receptors shown here come from a human donor with chronic lymphocytic leukemia.

The chain recombines TRBV15 with TRBJ2-1; D not certain. The germline V gene has CDR1 LNHNV and CDR2 YYDKDF (reference sequence). V lost 1 base and J 0 bases, leaving 7 bases between the germline ends. The CDR3 extends over 15 amino acids. The CDR3 bases are TGTGCCACCAGCAGAGGGGCAGACTCCTACAATGAGCAGTTCTTC. Amino acids: CATSRGADSYNEQFF. Supplemented by reference TRBV15 and TRBJ2-1, the full variable domain reads DAMVIQNPRYQVTQFGKPVTLSCSQTLNHNVMYWYQQKSSQAPKLLFHYYDKDFNNEADTPDNFQSRRPNTSFCFLDIRSPGLGDTAMYLCATSRGADSYNEQFFGPGTRLTVL.

CDR3 nucleotides: TGTGCCAGCAGACCGGACAGAACCTCCTACGAGCAGTACTTC. It is translated as CASRPDRTSYEQYF. The chain has TRBV6-4 and TRBJ2-7; a weak D match, TRBD1 (6 bases). Germline V gives CDR1 MRHNA, CDR2 SNTAGT. V lost 6 bases and J lost 0, with 12 bases in between. The length of the CDR3 is 14 residues.

This clone was observed a few times. This chain joins TRBV7-3 and TRBJ2-7, with TRBD2 matching 13 bases. V trimming: 5 bases; J trimming: 0 bases; junction bases outside the gene matches: 7. The CDR3 has 17 residues. CDR1 is SGHTA and CDR2 is FQGTGA in the germline V gene. The CDR3, as DNA: TGTGCCAGCAGCCCCCACGGGACTAGCGGGAACTCCTACGAGCAGTACTTC. It specifies CASSPHGTSGNSYEQYF.

J is TRBJ2-2 and V is TRBV15; TRBD2 matches at 8 bases. Trimming at V came to 0 bases and at J to 6 bases, leaving 6 bases not matched to a gene. Germline V gene data show CDR1 as LNHNV and CDR2 as YYDKDF (reference sequence). This CDR3 is 16 amino acids long. The CDR3 region is CATSRELAGTAGELFF. CDR3 coding DNA: TGTGCCACCAGCAGAGAATTAGCGGGAACGGCCGGGGAGCTGTTTTTT.

This CDR3 is CASSLPSGNTDTQYF. CDR3 DNA sequence: TGTGCCAGCAGCTTGCCTAGCGGGAACACAGATACGCAGTATTTT. The chain carries TRBV5-6 and TRBJ2-3, with 9 nucleotides matching TRBD2. Germline CDR1 and CDR2: SGHDT and YYEEEE. This CDR3 comprises 15 residues. V shed 1 base, J shed 2 bases, and the junction held 2 bases outside the gene matches.

In its sample, this clone was seen once. V is TRBV7-3 and J is TRBJ2-7, with D perhaps given as TRBD1 or TRBD2 (5 bases each). CDR1 and CDR2 from the germline V gene are SGHTA and FQGTGA. The CDR3 runs 15 residues. Trimming pared 1 base from V and 2 bases from J, leaving 12 bases between. CDR3 protein: CASSLRGGGPYEQYF. The CDR3 nucleotides read TGTGCCAGCAGCTTAAGGGGTGGGGGACCCTACGAGCAGTACTTC.

The chain joins TRBV15 to TRBJ2-5; the D is unclear. CDR1 and CDR2 from the germline V gene are LNHNV and YYDKDF (reference sequence). V lost 3 bases to trimming and J lost 4 bases, with 6 bases between them. The CDR3 is 12 residues long. For the CDR3, the DNA is TGTGCCACCAGCAGGTTGGGAGAGACCCAGTACTTC. As protein: CATSRLGETQYF.

This chain links TRBV15 with TRBJ2-7; 8 positions match TRBD2. J lost 9 bases, V lost 2 bases, and 12 bases had no gene match. The CDR3 loop spans 15 amino acids. Germline assignment: CDR1 LNHNV and CDR2 YYDKDF (reference sequence). CDR3 in DNA: TGTGCCACCAGCAGAACCCGGGAGGGTCAAATCTGGCAGTACTTC. Its translation: CATSRTREGQIWQYF.

This clone was detected only a few times. The chain uses TRBV2 and TRBJ2-2; D assignment may be TRBD1 or TRBD2 (6 bases each). The CDR3 is made up of 20 amino acids. The V gene lost 0 bases and the J gene lost 5 bases, with 25 bases spanning the gap. Germline V gene lookup returns CDR1 SNHLY and CDR2 FYNNEI. DNA of the CDR3: TGTGCCAGCAGTGAAGCGGACAGTTGGGACTCCCCGATGACGACCGGGGAGCTGTTTTTT. Translation: CASSEADSWDSPMTTGELFF.

This clone was seen more than once but under ten times. The rearrangement joins TRBV7-8 to TRBJ1-1, with a possible D match to TRBD1 (5 bases). The germline V and J ends were trimmed by 1 base and 3 bases, with 21 bases remaining between them. Germline CDR1 and CDR2: SGHVS and FQNEAQ. The CDR3 is 18 residues long. The CDR3 loop is CASSLGWGTFNRHTEAFF. The CDR3 nucleotides read TGTGCCAGCAGCTTAGGGTGGGGGACCTTCAATAGGCACACTGAAGCTTTCTTT.

With respect to this clone: Germline is not matched at one junction end, which may reflect a read error. The rearrangement links TRBV5-6 to TRBJ2-7; D gene uncertain. Germline values: CDR1 SGHDT, CDR2 YYEEEE. The CDR3 has 12 amino acids. CDR3 residues: CASSANSYKQYF. As DNA, the CDR3 is TGTGCCAGCAGCGCCAACTCCTACAAGCAGTACTTC.

The chain is built from TRBV18 and TRBJ1-4; D is ambiguous. The germline gives CDR1 KGHSH, CDR2 LQKENI. The V end lost 1 base, the J end lost 3 bases, and 6 bases lay between the germline ends. The CDR3 totals 14 residues. The CDR3 DNA sequence: TGTGCCAGCTCACCACAGGGTTCTAATGAAAAACTGTTTTTT. It codes for CASSPQGSNEKLFF.

In this sample, this clone turned up a few times. The V gene is TRBV19, the J gene TRBJ2-7, with a possible D match to TRBD2 (5 bases). Germline V CDR1 and CDR2: LNHDA, SQIVND (reference sequence). The CDR3 consists of 12 residues. V was trimmed by 9 bases and J by 2 bases, leaving 11 bases between them. The CDR3 region is CASSPGTYEQYF. CDR3 coding DNA: TGTGCCAGCTCTCCCGGGACCTACGAGCAGTACTTC.

This clone was detected only a few times. J is TRBJ2-3 and V is TRBV7-3; 9 bases match TRBD2. With V trimmed by 4 bases and J by 1 base, 6 bases remained unmatched. The CDR3 consists of 16 residues. CDR1 is SGHTA and CDR2 is FQGTGA in the germline V gene. CDR3 bases: TGTGCCAGCAGCTCGGTAGCGGGAGTGGGCACAGATACGCAGTATTTT. Amino acid sequence: CASSSVAGVGTDTQYF.

Remarks on this clone: Other nucleotide sequences in the sample specify the same CDR3. This sequence joins TRBV15 and TRBJ2-5, with D possibly matching TRBD2 (5 bases). The CDR3 spans 13 residues. Per germline, CDR1 LNHNV and CDR2 YYDKDF (reference sequence). Deletions cut 1 base from V and 2 bases from J, with 5 bases between. The CDR3 bases are TGTGCCACCAGCAGAGGACTACAAGAGACCCAGTACTTC. Amino acids: CATSRGLQETQYF.

The rearrangement joins TRBV4-1 to TRBJ2-2; the D is unclear. Per the germline V gene, CDR1 is MGHRA and CDR2 is YSYEKL. V was pared by 0 bases and J by 12 bases, with 11 bases between. The CDR3 contains 13 residues. The CDR3 region has the DNA TGCGCCAGCAGCCAAGAATTGAGTACAAAGCTGTTTTTT. This sequence encodes CASSQELSTKLFF.

The chain couples TRBV30 to TRBJ1-5; tentative D call: TRBD1 (5 bases). Per the germline V gene, CDR1 is GTSNPN and CDR2 is SVGIG (reference sequence). The CDR3 spans 13 residues. Trimming cost V 5 bases and J 6 bases, with 14 bases left between them. CDR3 protein: CAWGKAGSQPQHF. In nucleotides, the CDR3 is TGTGCCTGGGGGAAGGCAGGGTCTCAGCCCCAGCATTTT.

There are a few counts of this clone. The J gene is TRBJ2-1, the V gene TRBV27; possibly TRBD2 for D (5 bases). Deletions cut 3 bases from V and 10 bases from J, with 13 bases between. This CDR3 contains 13 residues. CDR1 is MNHEY, CDR2 SMNVEV, per germline (reference sequence). In DNA form, the CDR3 reads TGTGCCAGCAGTTTGGGCGTGGAGGCGGAGCAGTTCTTC. This translates into CASSLGVEAEQFF.

The genes are TRBV27 and TRBJ2-1; 8 bases are a match to TRBD2. Germline-derived CDR1 and CDR2 are MNHEY and SMNVEV (reference sequence). This CDR3 is built from 15 residues. Trimming cost V 7 bases and J 2 bases; bases outside gene matches: 7. The CDR3 region has the DNA TGTGCCAGCACCGGGGGGGAGGAGACCTACAATGAGCAGTTCTTC. It yields the protein CASTGGEETYNEQFF.

This chain's CDR3 is CASSVASGSDEQFF. The CDR3 region has the DNA TGTGCCAGCAGCGTAGCCAGCGGGAGCGATGAGCAGTTCTTC. The rearrangement uses TRBV9 and TRBJ2-1; TRBD2 aligns across 8 bases. Germline V lookup: CDR1 SGDLS, CDR2 YYNGEE. The V segment lost 0 bases and the J segment 8 bases; nucleotides outside the gene matches: 4. The CDR3 consists of 14 residues.

The J gene is TRBJ2-3, the V gene TRBV5-1; TRBD1 matches 7 bases. V shed 1 base and J 1 base; nucleotides not matched to a gene: 3. Germline V lookup: CDR1 SGHRS, CDR2 YFSETQ. This CDR3 has 15 residues. This CDR3 reads CASSLFGQGTDTQYF. CDR3 coding DNA: TGCGCCAGCAGCTTGTTTGGACAGGGCACAGATACGCAGTATTTT.

This chain connects TRBV15 to TRBJ1-5, with D maybe TRBD1 (6 bases). Germline CDR1 is LNHNV and CDR2 is YYDKDF (reference sequence). This CDR3 has 15 residues. V was trimmed by 3 bases and J by 4 bases, leaving 13 bases between them. The CDR3 DNA follows: TGTGCCACCAGCAGTTCGAGGGGGGGGAATCAGCCCCAGCATTTT. Translating gives CATSSSRGGNQPQHF.

The rearrangement links TRBV4-1 to TRBJ1-5; 7 nucleotides match TRBD1. The CDR3 runs to 16 residues. J was trimmed by 7 bases and V by 4 bases; bases with no gene match: 13. Germline loops: CDR1 MGHRA, CDR2 YSYEKL. CDR3 sequence reads: CASSRQVQGRGQPQHF. As DNA, the CDR3 is TGCGCCAGCAGCCGCCAAGTACAGGGGCGTGGGCAGCCCCAGCATTTT.